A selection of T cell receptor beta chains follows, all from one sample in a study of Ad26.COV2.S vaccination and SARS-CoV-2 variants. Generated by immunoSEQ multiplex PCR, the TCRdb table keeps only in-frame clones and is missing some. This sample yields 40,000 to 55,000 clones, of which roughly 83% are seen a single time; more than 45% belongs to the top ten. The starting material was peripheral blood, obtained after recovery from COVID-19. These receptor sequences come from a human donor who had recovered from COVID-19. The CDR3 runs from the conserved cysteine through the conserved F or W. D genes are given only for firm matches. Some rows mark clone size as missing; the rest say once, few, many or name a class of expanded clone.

TGTGCCAGCGGCACCTTGTCCAGGGAAGGTTCGGCGAAAGAGACCCAGTACTTC CASGTLSREGSAKETQYF TRBV21-1 . TRBJ2-5 .
TGTGCCAGCAGTTTAGGGGGGAGGGCCGGAGATACGCAGTATTTT CASSLGGRAGDTQYF TRBV27 . TRBJ2-3 TRBD2
TGTGCCAGCAGTCGGTTGGGCTACACCTTC CASSRLGYTF TRBV28 . TRBJ1-2 .
TGTGCCACCAGTGATTTCCGGGACGGACACAATGAGCAGTTCTTC CATSDFRDGHNEQFF TRBV24-1 . TRBJ2-1 .
TGTGCCAGCAGTGACAGGGCTGGGGCCAACGTCCTGACTTTC CASSDRAGANVLTF TRBV2 . TRBJ2-6 .
TGTGCCAGCAGCTTCGGGCTGGGAGCCGCTAATGAAAAACTGTTTTTT CASSFGLGAANEKLFF TRBV7-6 . TRBJ1-4 .
TGTGCCAGCAGCTCCCTCAGACGACTAGCGGGACGATCCTCCTACAATGAGCAGTTCTTC CASSSLRRLAGRSSYNEQFF TRBV7-8 . TRBJ2-1 TRBD2
TGTGCCAGCAGTATCAGGGGAGAAGCAACCGGGGAGCTGTTTTTT CASSIRGEATGELFF TRBV6-4 once TRBJ2-2 .
TGTGCCACCATAAAGGGGAATGAGCAGTTCTTC CATIKGNEQFF TRBV12-3/TRBV12-4 . TRBJ2-1 .
TGTGCCAGCAGCTTACGATGGAGGGGTGAGCAGTACTTC CASSLRWRGEQYF TRBV7-2 . TRBJ2-7 .